The 14 T cell receptor beta chains reported below all come from one sample, sequenced in a study of shared clonotypes between healthy human individuals (TCRdb year 2020). Library prep was done by the immunoSEQ multiplex PCR assay. This immuneACCESS table, as held by TCRdb, lists in-frame sequences with V and J called but not all clones. Of the missing ones, under half trace to an unresolved V gene in checked studies; the others have no known cause. This sample gives over a million clones in total; roughly 96% of them show up just once. The ten largest clones add up to about 1% of the sample. The sequenced material came from naive CD4+ T cells sorted from blood. What the cell subset or site label conveys for this sample: CD45RA+ positively selected. The source is a man between 25 and 39 years old in good health.

The V gene is TRBV7-9, the J gene TRBJ1-4; TRBD1 might be the D (6 bases). The CDR3 sequence is 13 residues long. Trimming pared 4 bases from V and 14 bases from J, leaving 17 bases between. Germline values: CDR1 SEHNR, CDR2 FQNEAQ (reference sequence). The CDR3 here is CASSSGTHQRLFF. The DNA for the CDR3 is TGTGCCAGCAGCTCCGGGACACATCAGAGGCTGTTTTTT.

A remark on this clone: Other DNA sequences in the same sample also yield this CDR3. The V gene is TRBV10-3, the J gene TRBJ2-7, with 7 positions matching TRBD1. There are 14 residues in the CDR3. V was pared by 4 bases and J by 1 base, with 4 bases of the junction left unmatched. Germline-derived CDR1 and CDR2 are ENHRY and SYGVKD. The CDR3 region is CAISGQGSSYEQYF. The DNA of the CDR3 is TGTGCCATCAGTGGACAGGGTAGTTCCTACGAGCAGTACTTC.

This clone was counted between two and nine times. This rearrangement joins TRBV28 to TRBJ1-5; 7 positions agree with TRBD1. V was pared by 3 bases and J by 6 bases, with 5 bases of the junction left unmatched. Per the germline V gene, CDR1 is MDHEN and CDR2 is SYDVKM. CDR3 length: 14 amino acids. The chain's CDR3 is CASSFYRGTQPQHF. In DNA form, the CDR3 reads TGTGCCAGCAGTTTTTACAGGGGAACTCAGCCCCAGCATTTT. The full variable domain, its missing parts supplied by reference TRBV28 and TRBJ1-5, is DVKVTQSSRYLVKRTGEKVFLECVQDMDHENMFWYRQDPGLGLRLIYFSYDVKMKEKGDIPEGYSVSREKKERFSLILESASTNQTSMYLCASSFYRGTQPQHFGDGTRLSIL.

This chain uses TRBV5-5 with TRBJ2-5; D unresolved. The CDR3 runs to 12 residues. Germline V lookup: CDR1 SGHKS, CDR2 YYEKEE (reference sequence). The ends were cut back, 3 bases at V and 4 bases at J, with 7 bases in the middle. The CDR3 protein is CASSYVGETQYF. The CDR3 DNA is TGTGCCAGCAGCTACGTCGGAGAGACCCAGTACTTC.

The CDR3 DNA is TGTGCCAGCAGTGTCGACAGGCCGTATAGCAATCAGCCCCAGCATTTT. Amino acids: CASSVDRPYSNQPQHF. The chain couples TRBV2 to TRBJ1-5; tentatively, D is TRBD1 (6 bases). Germline V gene data show CDR1 as SNHLY and CDR2 as FYNNEI. The CDR3 has 16 residues. Deletions cut 4 bases from V and 0 bases from J, with 13 bases between. Combining the CDR3 with reference TRBV2 and TRBJ1-5 gives the whole variable domain EPEVTQTPSHQVTQMGQEVILRCVPISNHLYFYWYRQILGQKVEFLVSFYNNEISEKSEIFDDQFSVERPDGSNFTLKIRSTKLEDSAMYFCASSVDRPYSNQPQHFGDGTRLSIL.

This chain uses TRBV4-3 with TRBJ2-3, with 12 bases matching TRBD2. V lost 0 bases, J lost 14 bases, and 9 bases stayed unmatched. The length of the CDR3 is 15 residues. Germline V gene sequence: CDR1 LGHNA, CDR2 YSLEER. This CDR3 is CASSQETSGRMRRYF. DNA for the CDR3: TGCGCCAGCAGCCAAGAGACTAGCGGGAGAATGCGAAGGTATTTT.

The chain has TRBV5-1 and TRBJ1-2; 9 nucleotides line up with TRBD1. Trimming at V came to 4 bases and at J to 2 bases, leaving 6 bases not matched to a gene. This CDR3 has 15 amino acids. Germline V gene sequence: CDR1 SGHRS, CDR2 YFSETQ. The CDR3 reads CASSLTTGGNYGYTF. The DNA for the CDR3 is TGCGCCAGCAGCCTTACGACAGGGGGGAACTATGGCTACACCTTC.

V is TRBV15 and J is TRBJ2-7, with D perhaps matching TRBD2 (5 bases). Germline CDR1 LNHNV, CDR2 YYDKDF (reference sequence). Between the trimmed V and J ends, which lost 0 bases and 6 bases, there was a span of 12 bases. This CDR3 has 14 residues. The CDR3, as DNA: TGTGCCACCAGCAGAGATCGGGATTACGGCGAGCAGTACTTC. This encodes CATSRDRDYGEQYF. The full variable domain, with the rest looked up from reference TRBV15 and TRBJ2-7, is DAMVIQNPRYQVTQFGKPVTLSCSQTLNHNVMYWYQQKSSQAPKLLFHYYDKDFNNEADTPDNFQSRRPNTSFCFLDIRSPGLGDTAMYLCATSRDRDYGEQYFGPGTRLTVT.

The CDR3 here is CASSLGGGPGDTQYF. As DNA, the CDR3 is TGTGCCAGCAGCTTAGGGGGAGGGCCAGGAGATACGCAGTATTTT. The rearrangement links TRBV11-3 to TRBJ2-3; 7 nucleotides line up with TRBD2. The V and J ends lost 1 base and 5 bases, in that order; junction bases with no gene match: 6. This CDR3 is built from 15 residues. Germline CDR1 reads SGHNT; CDR2 reads YENEEA.

CDR3: CASSLIPGLAGGETQYF. The DNA for the CDR3 is TGCGCCAGCAGCTTAATCCCCGGTCTAGCGGGAGGAGAGACCCAGTACTTC. The rearrangement uses TRBV5-1 and TRBJ2-5; 11 positions match TRBD2. V dropped 2 bases and J dropped 4; count of bases not matched to a gene: 10. Germline values: CDR1 SGHRS, CDR2 YFSETQ. The CDR3 runs to 17 residues.

The genes are TRBV18 and TRBJ2-7; the D is unclear. Trimming shortened V by 3 bases and J by 2 bases, and 11 bases separated the two germline ends. Looked up from germline, CDR1 is KGHSH and CDR2 is LQKENI. The CDR3 is 14 amino acids. The CDR3: CASSPPGIAYEQYF. CDR3 nucleotides: TGTGCCAGCTCACCCCCGGGCATTGCCTACGAGCAGTACTTC.

The genes are TRBV18 and TRBJ1-2; D might be TRBD1 (6 bases). The germline V gene encodes CDR1 KGHSH and CDR2 LQKENI. V was shortened by 2 bases and J by 6 bases, with 19 bases between the two germline ends. The CDR3 sequence is 16 residues long. The CDR3 region is CASSPSRTGLGNGYTF. For the CDR3, the DNA is TGTGCCAGCTCACCATCGAGAACAGGGTTAGGCAATGGCTACACCTTC.

V gene TRBV18 combines with J gene TRBJ1-2; D unresolved. Trimming took 4 bases from V and 3 from J, leaving 9 bases between them. The CDR3 is 13 residues long. Germline-derived CDR1 and CDR2 are KGHSH and LQKENI. The CDR3: CASSRSGDYGYTF. CDR3 sequence (DNA): TGTGCCAGCTCACGAAGTGGGGACTATGGCTACACCTTC.

The chain carries TRBV6-1 and TRBJ1-4, with D uncertain. Germline V gives CDR1 MNHNS, CDR2 SASEGT. The CDR3 spans 15 residues. Trimming took off 2 bases at V and 0 bases at J, with 7 bases between the two ends. CDR3 sequence (DNA): TGTGCCAGCAGTGAACTCGGGGCAACTAATGAAAAACTGTTTTTT. Its translation is CASSELGATNEKLFF.